This T cell receptor beta chain was sequenced during a study of OX40 agonist ivuxolimab in advanced cancers. Overall study context: Ivuxolimab is an agonistic anti-OX40 (CD134) antibody, and patients were treated with it.

Patients were ruled out by autoimmune disease history or systemic immunosuppression. Germline lookup yields CDR1 SGHRS and CDR2 YFSETQ. CDR3 length equals 19 residues. Losses at the gene ends were 3 bases for V and 1 base for J; bases not matched to a gene: 13. General observations from the study: The study found that CD8+ T cells averaged more expanded clones than CD4+.

Notes on this clone: Its antigen is undetermined.

Only in-frame clones appear in the TCRdb table, and some are missing; sequencing was by immunoSEQ multiplex PCR. In the table there are 100,000 or so clones, approximately 87% of which are singletons. The sequences come from CD4+ or CD8+ T cells sorted from blood, collected in a trial of the OX40 agonist ivuxolimab. The sequence derives from an adult with an advanced solid tumor such as melanoma, head and neck, liver or kidney cancer. V gene TRBV5-1 combines with J gene TRBJ1-6, with TRBD1 matching 7 bases. The CDR3 nucleotides read TGCGCCAGCAGCTCGAGACGACAGGGAGAGGGATCCTATAATTCACCCCTCCACTTT. It yields the protein CASSSRRQGEGSYNSPLHF.